The next 30 T cell receptor beta chains were all read from a single sample in a study of T cell repertoires in cytomegalovirus infection. No antigen is known for these receptors. Using its own MiXCR run on the reads, TCRdb lists one record per CDR3 protein. The sample consists of about 920,000 distinct CDR3 sequences, 31% of them appearing once. The sequenced sample was cultured CD8+ T cells from PBMCs, obtained from culture after CMV antigen stimulation. The receptors derive from a human donor in good health (CMV status not recorded). Some clones in this sample may be carry-over from other donors' samples.

The chain has TRBV24-1 and TRBJ2-3; 8 nucleotides match TRBD1. With 10 bases clipped from V and 3 bases from J, the junction kept 5 bases outside the gene matches. The germline V gene has CDR1 KGHDR and CDR2 SFDVKD. This CDR3 has 13 amino acids. CDR3 residues: CATTGGLTDTQYF. CDR3 nucleotide sequence: TGTGCCACTACAGGGGGTCTGACAGATACGCAGTATTTT.

This clonotype has a handful of counts. The chain is built from TRBV4-1 and TRBJ1-4; D not resolved. Germline V CDR1 and CDR2: MGHRA, YSYEKL. The CDR3 covers 14 residues. Deletions cut 4 bases from V and 8 bases from J, with 14 bases between. The CDR3, as DNA: TGCGCCAGCAGCCTTAACCGGGCCGGGGAAAAACTGTTTTTT. Its protein product is CASSLNRAGEKLFF.

This clonotype was detected once. CDR3 sequence (DNA): TGTGCCAGCAGTGAAGCGCGGCCCCAGAACACCGGGGAGCTGTTTTTT. Amino acids: CASSEARPQNTGELFF. The genes are TRBV2 and TRBJ2-2; D gene unclear. V lost 0 bases, J lost 1 base, and 9 bases lay in between. Germline V CDR1 and CDR2: SNHLY, FYNNEI. The length of the CDR3 is 16 residues.

In its sample, this clonotype was seen a few times. V is TRBV28 and J is TRBJ2-3; the D call may be TRBD1 or TRBD2 (5 bases each). V was trimmed by 3 bases and J by 3 bases, leaving 16 bases between them. The CDR3 is 16 residues long. CDR1 is MDHEN, CDR2 SYDVKM, per germline. The CDR3 sequence is CASSFLSRDRTDTQYF. CDR3 bases: TGTGCCAGCAGTTTCTTGAGCCGGGACCGAACAGATACGCAGTATTTT.

This clonotype was picked up a small number of times. One junction end disagrees with the germline gene, perhaps due to a read error. The V call is TRBV7-2, the J call TRBJ2-3; D may be TRBD2 (6 bases). This CDR3 has 11 amino acids. Germline V gives CDR1 SGHTA, CDR2 FQGNSA. CDR3 region: CLSGSTDTQYF. The CDR3 nucleotides read TGCCTTAGCGGTTCCACAGATACGCAGTATTTT.

The chain couples TRBV7-9 to TRBJ1-1; 10 bases line up with TRBD1. Germline V lookup: CDR1 SEHNR, CDR2 FQNEAQ (reference sequence). The CDR3 extends over 18 amino acids. The junction had 7 bases not matched to a gene; V was cut back by 0 bases and J by 0 bases. DNA for the CDR3: TGTGCCAGCAGCTTAGCATTGGACAGGGGGTTTATGAACACTGAAGCTTTCTTT. This sequence encodes CASSLALDRGFMNTEAFF.

This clonotype was counted only a few times. The rearrangement joins TRBV28 to TRBJ1-2; 9 nucleotides line up with TRBD1. The germline CDR1 and CDR2 sequences are MDHEN and SYDVKM. The CDR3 is 14 amino acids. Germline trimming cut 8 bases from V and 4 bases from J; bases unmatched to any gene: 8. DNA of the CDR3: TGTGCCAGCGGCGACAGGGGGTCTTTCTATGGCTACACCTTC. Encoded protein: CASGDRGSFYGYTF.

This clonotype came up many times. The chain uses TRBV7-9 and TRBJ2-1; 9 nucleotides match TRBD2. V gave up 5 bases and J gave up 9 bases; unmatched junction bases: 11. The CDR3 totals 15 residues. The germline CDR1 and CDR2 sequences are SEHNR and FQNEAQ (reference sequence). In DNA form, the CDR3 reads TGTGCCAGCAGCGCAGAGAGCGGGGGGCCCAGTGAGCAGTTCTTC. Residues: CASSAESGGPSEQFF.

This chain uses TRBV12-3 or TRBV12-4 with TRBJ2-7; tentative D call: TRBD2 (6 bases). There are 17 residues in the CDR3. V lost 3 bases and J 0 bases, leaving 18 bases between the germline ends. CDR3 loop: CASSLIRGEFSSYEQYF. In nucleotides, the CDR3 is TGTGCCAGCAGTTTGATACGCGGGGAGTTTAGCTCCTACGAGCAGTACTTC.

This clonotype was observed many times. V gene TRBV7-9 combines with J gene TRBJ1-1; the D is unclear. The germline V gene encodes CDR1 SEHNR and CDR2 FQNEAQ (reference sequence). This CDR3 contains 12 residues. Trimming took off 5 bases at V and 8 bases at J, with 12 bases between the two ends. CDR3 region: CASSQSREEAFF. For the CDR3, the DNA is TGTGCCAGCAGCCAAAGTAGGGAGGAAGCTTTCTTT.

This chain connects TRBV27 to TRBJ2-3; D remains unclear. CDR1 and CDR2 (germline): MNHEY, SMNVEV (reference sequence). Trimming pared 3 bases from V and 4 bases from J, leaving 8 bases between. The CDR3 is 13 amino acids. The CDR3 protein is CASSLIRPDTQYF. As DNA, the CDR3 is TGTGCCAGCAGTTTGATCCGCCCAGATACGCAGTATTTT.

There are a few counts of this clonotype. The chain carries TRBV6-6 and TRBJ1-2; TRBD1 agrees at 7 bases. The ends lost 6 bases at V and 0 bases at J; junction bases unmatched: 10. CDR1 and CDR2 (germline): MNHNY, SVGAGI (reference sequence). The CDR3 extends over 16 amino acids. The CDR3 loop is CASSYSGTDPNYGYTF. In nucleotides, the CDR3 is TGTGCCAGCAGCTACAGTGGGACAGACCCTAACTATGGCTACACCTTC.

The V call is TRBV27, the J call TRBJ2-2; D might be TRBD2 (7 bases). CDR3 length: 17 amino acids. V lost 8 bases to trimming and J lost 2 bases, with 21 bases between them. The germline V gene encodes CDR1 MNHEY and CDR2 SMNVEV (reference sequence). Written as DNA, the CDR3 is TGTGCCAGCGGCACAAGGGATTGGGGGGGCAACACCGGGGAGCTGTTTTTT. Its protein product is CASGTRDWGGNTGELFF.

This clonotype has only a few counts. The J gene is TRBJ2-1, the V gene TRBV19; TRBD1 agrees at 11 bases. There are 15 residues in the CDR3. Per the germline V gene, CDR1 is LNHDA and CDR2 is SQIVND (reference sequence). The trim removed 5 bases at V and 7 bases at J, leaving 7 bases unmatched. CDR3 amino acids: CASSPGQGAENEQFF. The CDR3 region has the DNA TGTGCCAGTAGTCCCGGACAGGGGGCTGAGAATGAGCAGTTCTTC.

This clonotype was found many times. The V gene is TRBV7-8, the J gene TRBJ1-5; D perhaps matches TRBD1 (6 bases). The CDR3 has 15 amino acids. Looked up from germline, CDR1 is SGHVS and CDR2 is FQNEAQ. V was pared by 3 bases and J by 6 bases, with 15 bases between. Here the CDR3 reads CASSFSGAPGQPQHF. The CDR3 DNA is TGTGCCAGCAGCTTCTCGGGGGCGCCGGGTCAGCCCCAGCATTTT.

This clonotype came up a few times. The J gene is TRBJ1-2, the V gene TRBV14; TRBD1 might be the D (5 bases). Germline V gives CDR1 SGHDN, CDR2 FVKESK. V shed 0 bases and J shed 6 bases, with 17 bases lying between them. The CDR3 is made up of 16 amino acids. CDR3 region: CASSQDTGQGRNGYTF. The CDR3 DNA follows: TGTGCCAGCAGCCAAGATACGGGGCAGGGAAGGAATGGCTACACCTTC.

V is TRBV3-1 and J is TRBJ2-5; D gene ambiguous. Trimming took off 5 bases at V and 5 bases at J, with 18 bases between the two ends. Germline-derived CDR1 and CDR2 are LGHDT and YNNKEL (reference sequence). The CDR3 covers 15 residues. CDR3 DNA sequence: TGTGCCAGCAGCGAACTAACTAAAGACTTGGAGACCCAGTACTTC. The encoded protein is CASSELTKDLETQYF.

The table lists this clonotype with many counts. The chain employs TRBV6-1 and TRBJ1-6; 7 positions match TRBD1. V gave up 6 bases and J gave up 7 bases; unmatched junction bases: 9. The germline gives CDR1 MNHNS, CDR2 SASEGT. The CDR3 loop spans 15 amino acids. The CDR3 nucleotides are TGTGCCAGCAGCCAGATGACAGGGATGAATTCACCCCTCCACTTT. Protein product: CASSQMTGMNSPLHF.

With respect to this clonotype: It may be a read error: a sequence one base away is much more abundant. This rearrangement joins TRBV7-9 to TRBJ1-2; 9 nucleotides align to TRBD1. V shed 6 bases, J shed 2 bases, and the junction held 4 bases outside the gene matches. Germline V gene lookup returns CDR1 SEHNR and CDR2 FQNEAQ (reference sequence). The CDR3 is made up of 14 amino acids. CDR3 in DNA: TGTGCCAGCAGAGCCGGGACAGGGAACTATGGCTACACCTTC. It is translated as CASRAGTGNYGYTF.

The chain is built from TRBV6-1 and TRBJ2-3; D call uncertain. Deletions cut 5 bases from V and 6 bases from J, with 18 bases between. From germline, CDR1 is MNHNS and CDR2 SASEGT. The CDR3 is made up of 15 amino acids. For the CDR3, the DNA is TGTGCCAGCAGTCTAACAACGCTGGCGTCGGATACGCAGTATTTT. Amino acid sequence: CASSLTTLASDTQYF.

In this sample, this clonotype turned up a few times. This chain joins TRBV25-1 and TRBJ2-7; D might be TRBD1 (5 bases). Germline CDR1 MGHDK, CDR2 SYGVNS. CDR3 length: 14 residues. Trimming took off 0 bases at V and 3 bases at J, with 9 bases between the two ends. DNA of the CDR3: TGTGCCAGCAGTGAATATTACGACAGCTACGAGCAGTACTTC. Protein: CASSEYYDSYEQYF.

V is TRBV2 and J is TRBJ1-6; D is uncertain. V was pared by 4 bases and J by 4 bases, with 8 bases between. Germline CDR1 and CDR2: SNHLY and FYNNEI. The CDR3 is 14 amino acids. CDR3 in DNA: TGTGCCAGCAGTGGCACGATTTATAATTCACCCCTCCACTTT. This encodes CASSGTIYNSPLHF.

The chain employs TRBV27 and TRBJ1-2; TRBD1 might be the D (5 bases). Between the trimmed V and J ends, which lost 1 base and 5 bases, there was a span of 8 bases. Germline CDR1 reads MNHEY; CDR2 reads SMNVEV (reference sequence). The CDR3 covers 13 residues. CDR3 amino acids: CASSLFQGYGYTF. Here the CDR3 DNA reads TGTGCCAGCAGTTTATTTCAGGGTTATGGCTACACCTTC.

There are a few counts of this clonotype. The chain combines TRBV2 with TRBJ2-5, with D unresolved. V was pared by 1 base and J by 7 bases, with 10 bases between. Germline CDR1 SNHLY, CDR2 FYNNEI. This CDR3 contains 13 residues. The CDR3 spells CASSEVHAGTQYF. The CDR3 DNA reads as TGTGCCAGCAGTGAAGTCCATGCCGGGACCCAGTACTTC. Full variable domain (rest looked up from reference TRBV2 and TRBJ2-5): EPEVTQTPSHQVTQMGQEVILRCVPISNHLYFYWYRQILGQKVEFLVSFYNNEISEKSEIFDDQFSVERPDGSNFTLKIRSTKLEDSAMYFCASSEVHAGTQYFGPGTRLLVL.

This clonotype came up a few times. The CDR3 region is CASSPRARIVTQYF. The CDR3 DNA reads TGTGCCAGCAGTCCTCGAGCCCGAATCGTGACCCAGTACTTC. The rearrangement uses TRBV12-3 or TRBV12-4 and TRBJ2-5, with D hard to call. V lost 5 bases to trimming and J lost 7 bases, with 17 bases between them. The CDR3 has 14 residues.

This chain joins TRBV11-2 and TRBJ1-1; D uncertain. The CDR3 is 15 residues long. Trimming stripped 2 bases from V and 4 bases from J, with 14 bases between. CDR1 is SGHAT, CDR2 FQNNGV, per germline. The CDR3 DNA is TGTGCCAGCAGCTTAAGGCGGGTGTGGTCCACTGAAGCTTTCTTT. Protein product: CASSLRRVWSTEAFF. The complete variable domain, with remaining parts taken from reference TRBV11-2 and TRBJ1-1, reads EAGVAQSPRYKIIEKRQSVAFWCNPISGHATLYWYQQILGQGPKLLIQFQNNGVVDDSQLPKDRFSAERLKGVDSTLKIQPAKLEDSAVYLCASSLRRVWSTEAFFGQGTRLTVV.

The chain uses TRBV19 and TRBJ1-1, with 8 bases that match TRBD1. Trimming took 6 bases from V and 3 from J; bases not matched to a gene: 9. CDR1 is LNHDA, CDR2 SQIVND, per germline (reference sequence). This CDR3 has 15 amino acids. CDR3 protein: CASSSRTGRYTEAFF. In DNA, the CDR3 is TGTGCCAGTAGCTCGCGGACAGGGCGATACACTGAAGCTTTCTTT.

This chain connects TRBV10-2 to TRBJ2-7; a weak D match, TRBD1 (6 bases). Trimming stripped 2 bases from V and 0 bases from J, with 11 bases between. From germline, CDR1 is WSHSY and CDR2 SAAADI. This CDR3 has 15 residues. The CDR3 DNA reads TGCGCCAGCAGTGAGGATGGGGGCATCTCCTACGAGCAGTACGTC. Its protein product is CASSEDGGISYEQYV.

The chain employs TRBV10-3 and TRBJ2-1, with 11 bases aligning to TRBD1. Germline CDR1 is ENHRY and CDR2 is SYGVKD. Unmatched junction bases numbered 8, after V lost 4 bases and J lost 6 bases. The CDR3 loop spans 16 amino acids. As DNA, the CDR3 is TGTGCCATCAGTGGTTCCGGGACAGGGGGGTCCAATGAGCAGTTCTTC. Protein: CAISGSGTGGSNEQFF.

A few counts support this clonotype. The chain joins TRBV20-1 to TRBJ2-3, with D possibly TRBD2 on 5 matching bases. V shed 7 bases and J shed 6 bases, with 20 bases lying between them. There are 14 residues in the CDR3. From germline, CDR1 is DFQATT and CDR2 SNEGSKA (reference sequence). The chain's CDR3 is CSGSDGVKGDTQYF. The CDR3 DNA sequence: TGCAGTGGCAGTGACGGGGTGAAAGGGGATACGCAGTATTTT.